The clone carrying this TCR beta chain was recorded a few times. Its target is unknown. Germline V gene data show CDR1 as ENHRY and CDR2 as SYGVKD. Trimming removed 6 bases from V and 7 bases from J, with 16 bases in between. This CDR3 comprises 13 residues. Libraries for TCR beta were made by quantitative 5'-RACE with molecular barcodes. TCRdb analysed the 5' RACE reads with MiXCR anew, one entry per CDR3 protein. The profile shows about 750,000 distinct CDR3 sequences, roughly 20% of them singletons. The data derive from a study of CD8 T cells in ankylosing spondylitis. Study-wide points: Apparently characteristic of ankylosing spondylitis blood was a TCR beta motif (about eight highly homologous variants). Significantly higher representation of disease-linked clones was reported for matched ankylosing spondylitis synovial fluid.

The sequenced material came from blood, either unsorted or a sorted T cell fraction (not recorded which). The V gene is TRBV10-3, the J gene TRBJ2-7; no reliable D call. This clonotype was sampled from a male donor with ankylosing spondylitis. The CDR3 DNA reads as TGTGCCATCAGCCCGGGCCCGCCCGCGGAGCAGTACTTC. It is translated as CAISPGPPAEQYF.